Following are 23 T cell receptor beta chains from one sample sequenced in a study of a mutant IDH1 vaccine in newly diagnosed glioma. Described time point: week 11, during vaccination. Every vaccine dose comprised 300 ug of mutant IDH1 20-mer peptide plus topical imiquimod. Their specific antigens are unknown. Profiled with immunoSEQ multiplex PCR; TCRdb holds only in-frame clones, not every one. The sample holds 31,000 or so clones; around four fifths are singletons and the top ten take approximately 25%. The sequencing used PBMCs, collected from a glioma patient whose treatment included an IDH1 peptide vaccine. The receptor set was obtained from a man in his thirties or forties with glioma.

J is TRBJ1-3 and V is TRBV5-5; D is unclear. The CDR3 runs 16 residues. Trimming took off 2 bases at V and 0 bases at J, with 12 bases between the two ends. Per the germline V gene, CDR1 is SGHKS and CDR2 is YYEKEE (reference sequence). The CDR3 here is CASSFTGSISGNTIYF. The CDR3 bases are TGTGCCAGCAGCTTTACCGGGAGCATCTCTGGAAACACCATATATTTT.

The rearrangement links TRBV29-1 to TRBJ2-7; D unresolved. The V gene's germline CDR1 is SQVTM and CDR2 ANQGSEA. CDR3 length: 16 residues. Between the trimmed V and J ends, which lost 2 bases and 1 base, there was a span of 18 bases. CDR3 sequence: CSVEPRRAFVSYEQYF. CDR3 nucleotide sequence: TGCAGCGTTGAACCCCGGCGCGCCTTTGTATCCTACGAGCAGTACTTC.

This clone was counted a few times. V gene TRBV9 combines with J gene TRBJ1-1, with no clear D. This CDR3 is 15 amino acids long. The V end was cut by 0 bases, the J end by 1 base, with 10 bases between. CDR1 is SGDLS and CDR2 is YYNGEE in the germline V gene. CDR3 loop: CASSVGMEENTEAFF. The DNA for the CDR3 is TGTGCCAGCAGCGTAGGGATGGAGGAGAACACTGAAGCTTTCTTT.

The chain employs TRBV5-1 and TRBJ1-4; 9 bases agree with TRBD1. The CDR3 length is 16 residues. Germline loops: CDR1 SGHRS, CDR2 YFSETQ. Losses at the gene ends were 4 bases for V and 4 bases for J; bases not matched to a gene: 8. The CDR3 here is CASSQGQGGGNEKLFF. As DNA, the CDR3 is TGCGCCAGCAGCCAGGGACAGGGCGGGGGTAATGAAAAACTGTTTTTT.

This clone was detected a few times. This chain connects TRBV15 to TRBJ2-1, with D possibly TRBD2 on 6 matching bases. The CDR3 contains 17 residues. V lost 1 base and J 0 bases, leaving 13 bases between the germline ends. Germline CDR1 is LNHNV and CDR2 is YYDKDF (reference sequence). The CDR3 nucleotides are TGTGCCACCAGCAGAGTTGGCGGGATCAGCTCCTACAATGAGCAGTTCTTC. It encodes CATSRVGGISSYNEQFF.

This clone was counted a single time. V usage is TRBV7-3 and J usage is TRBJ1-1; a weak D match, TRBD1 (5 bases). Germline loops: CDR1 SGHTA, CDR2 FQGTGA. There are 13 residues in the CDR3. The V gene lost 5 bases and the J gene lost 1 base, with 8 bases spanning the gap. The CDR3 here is CASSIGQNTEAFF. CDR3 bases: TGTGCCAGCAGCATTGGACAGAACACTGAAGCTTTCTTT.

DNA for the CDR3: TGTGCCAGCAGCTTAATGATGGCAGGGGGCCGGGAGCAGTACTTC. The encoded protein is CASSLMMAGGREQYF. V is TRBV7-8 and J is TRBJ2-7, with TRBD1 matching 8 bases. Germline CDR1 and CDR2: SGHVS and FQNEAQ. The ends lost 2 bases at V and 7 bases at J; junction bases unmatched: 10. This CDR3 region has 15 residues.

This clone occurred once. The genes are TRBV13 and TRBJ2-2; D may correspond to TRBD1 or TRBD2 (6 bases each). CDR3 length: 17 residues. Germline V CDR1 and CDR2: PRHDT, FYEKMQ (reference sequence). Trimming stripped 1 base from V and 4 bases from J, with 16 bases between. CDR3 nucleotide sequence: TGTGCCAGCAGCTTAGTTGGGGGGCCGAGGGGCACCGGGGAGCTGTTTTTT. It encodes CASSLVGGPRGTGELFF. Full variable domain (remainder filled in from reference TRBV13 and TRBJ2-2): AAGVIQSPRHLIKEKRETATLKCYPIPRHDTVYWYQQGPGQDPQFLISFYEKMQSDKGSIPDRFSAQQFSDYHSELNMSSLELGDSALYFCASSLVGGPRGTGELFFGEGSRLTVL.

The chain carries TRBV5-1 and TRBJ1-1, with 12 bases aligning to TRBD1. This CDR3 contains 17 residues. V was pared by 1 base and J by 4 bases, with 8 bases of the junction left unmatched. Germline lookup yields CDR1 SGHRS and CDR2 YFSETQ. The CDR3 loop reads CASSLSGTGGRGTEAFF. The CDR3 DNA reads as TGCGCCAGCAGCTTGTCCGGGACAGGGGGCAGGGGCACTGAAGCTTTCTTT.

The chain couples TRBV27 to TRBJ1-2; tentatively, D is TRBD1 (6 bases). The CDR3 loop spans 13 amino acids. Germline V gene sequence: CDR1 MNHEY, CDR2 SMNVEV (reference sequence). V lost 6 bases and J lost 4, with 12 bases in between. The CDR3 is CASRATGFYGYTF. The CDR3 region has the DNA TGTGCCAGCAGGGCTACAGGGTTCTATGGCTACACCTTC.

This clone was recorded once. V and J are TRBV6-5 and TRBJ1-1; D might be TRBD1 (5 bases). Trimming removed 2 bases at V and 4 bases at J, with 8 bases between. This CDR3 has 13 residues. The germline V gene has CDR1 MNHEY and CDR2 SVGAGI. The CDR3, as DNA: TGTGCCAGCAGTTACAAAAGGGGCACTGAAGCTTTCTTT. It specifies CASSYKRGTEAFF.

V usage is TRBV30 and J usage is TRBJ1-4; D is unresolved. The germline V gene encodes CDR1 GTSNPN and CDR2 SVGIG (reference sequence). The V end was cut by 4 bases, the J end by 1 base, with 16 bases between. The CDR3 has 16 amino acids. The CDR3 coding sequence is TGTGCCTGGACCCCGGGCGGTCTAGGAACTAATGAAAAACTGTTTTTT. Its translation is CAWTPGGLGTNEKLFF.

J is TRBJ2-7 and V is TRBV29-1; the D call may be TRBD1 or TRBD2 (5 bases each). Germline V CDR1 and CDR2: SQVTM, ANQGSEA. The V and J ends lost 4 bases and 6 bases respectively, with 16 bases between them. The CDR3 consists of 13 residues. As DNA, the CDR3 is TGCAGCGTTGGACAATCGGGGCAAGCCGAGCAGTACTTC. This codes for CSVGQSGQAEQYF.

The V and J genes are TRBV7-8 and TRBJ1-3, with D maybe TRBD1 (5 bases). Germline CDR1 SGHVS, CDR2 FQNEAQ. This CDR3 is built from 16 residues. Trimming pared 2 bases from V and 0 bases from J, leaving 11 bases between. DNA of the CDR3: TGTGCCAGCAGCTTATCACGACAGATCTCTGGAAACACCATATATTTT. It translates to CASSLSRQISGNTIYF. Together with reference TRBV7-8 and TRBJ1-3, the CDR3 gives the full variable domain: GAGVSQSPRYKVAKRGQDVALRCDPISGHVSLFWYQQALGQGPEFLTYFQNEAQLDKSGLPSDRFFAERPEGSVSTLKIQRTQQEDSAVYLCASSLSRQISGNTIYFGEGSWLTVV.

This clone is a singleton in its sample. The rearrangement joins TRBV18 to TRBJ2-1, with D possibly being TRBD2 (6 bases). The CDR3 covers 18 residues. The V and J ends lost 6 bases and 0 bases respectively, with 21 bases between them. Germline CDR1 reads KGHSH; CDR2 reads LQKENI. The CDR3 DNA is TGTGCCAGCTCGGTACTAGCCACGAAGACCCACTCCTACAATGAGCAGTTCTTC. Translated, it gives CASSVLATKTHSYNEQFF.

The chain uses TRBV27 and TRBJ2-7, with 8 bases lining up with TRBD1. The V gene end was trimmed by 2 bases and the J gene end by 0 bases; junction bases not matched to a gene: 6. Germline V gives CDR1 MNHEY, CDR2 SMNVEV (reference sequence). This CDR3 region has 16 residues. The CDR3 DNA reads TGTGCCAGCAGTTTAGGTGGACAGGGATTCTCCTACGAGCAGTACTTC. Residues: CASSLGGQGFSYEQYF.

The CDR3 sequence is CASSLKGRYEQYF. CDR3 DNA: TGCGCCAGCAGCTTGAAGGGACGCTACGAGCAGTACTTC. The rearrangement joins TRBV5-1 to TRBJ2-7; perhaps D is TRBD1 or TRBD2 (5 bases each). CDR1 is SGHRS and CDR2 is YFSETQ in the germline V gene. The CDR3 has 13 amino acids. Trimming stripped 1 base from V and 3 bases from J, with 8 bases between.

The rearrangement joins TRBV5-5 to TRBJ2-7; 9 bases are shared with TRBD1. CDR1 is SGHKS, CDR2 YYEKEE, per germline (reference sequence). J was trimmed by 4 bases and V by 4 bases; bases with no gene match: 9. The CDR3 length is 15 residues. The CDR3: CASSPPTGQGYEQYF. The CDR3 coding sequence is TGTGCCAGCAGCCCACCTACGGGACAGGGATACGAGCAGTACTTC.

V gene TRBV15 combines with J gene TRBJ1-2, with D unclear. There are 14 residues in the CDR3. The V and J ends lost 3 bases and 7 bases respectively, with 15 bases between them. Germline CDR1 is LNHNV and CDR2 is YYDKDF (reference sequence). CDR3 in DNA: TGTGCCACCAGCAGCGGTATAGCGACGGCTGGCTACACCTTC. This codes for CATSSGIATAGYTF.

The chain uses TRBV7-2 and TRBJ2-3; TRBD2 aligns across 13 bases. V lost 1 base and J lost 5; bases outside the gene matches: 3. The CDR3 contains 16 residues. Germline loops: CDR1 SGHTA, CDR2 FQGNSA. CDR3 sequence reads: CASSLDWTSGGDTQYF. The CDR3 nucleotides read TGTGCCAGCAGCTTAGATTGGACTAGCGGGGGAGATACGCAGTATTTT.

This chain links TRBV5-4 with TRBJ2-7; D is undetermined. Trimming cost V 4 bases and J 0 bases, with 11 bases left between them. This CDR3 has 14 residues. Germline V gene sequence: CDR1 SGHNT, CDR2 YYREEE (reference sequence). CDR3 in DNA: TGTGCCAGCAGCCCGATGAGCGACTCCTACGAGCAGTACTTC. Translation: CASSPMSDSYEQYF.

In DNA form, the CDR3 reads TGTGCCAGCAGTGATGGGACGGAGACATATGGCTACACCTTC. Residues: CASSDGTETYGYTF. The gene calls are TRBV6-1 and TRBJ1-2, with D perhaps matching TRBD1 (5 bases). V lost 3 bases and J lost 5, with 13 bases in between. From germline, CDR1 is MNHNS and CDR2 SASEGT. The length of the CDR3 is 14 residues.

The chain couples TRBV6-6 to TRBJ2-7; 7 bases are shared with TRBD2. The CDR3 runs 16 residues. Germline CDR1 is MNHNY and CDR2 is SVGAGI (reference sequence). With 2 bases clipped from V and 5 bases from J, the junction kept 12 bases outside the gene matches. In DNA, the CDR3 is TGTGCCAGCAGTTACGATGAGGCGGGAGTGTTAGACGAGCAGTACTTC. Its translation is CASSYDEAGVLDEQYF.